The TCR beta chain under discussion was sequenced for a study of T-cell memory formation after mild COVID-19. Study-level background: TCR clustering was largely donor specific.

There are 15 residues in the CDR3. Germline loops: CDR1 GTSNPN, CDR2 SVGIG (reference sequence). Trimming cost V 3 bases and J 8 bases, with 22 bases left between them. Each CDR3 protein gets one entry after TCRdb re-called the 5' RACE reads with MiXCR. This sample has around 150,000 distinct CDR3 sequences, with about 28% found just once. This clonotype was detected a few times. The receptor was derived from an adult woman who had mild COVID-19 (a few samples of this study predate the infection). Cell type and time point are not known. Sequencing used PBMCs or a T cell subset sorted from them (not recorded which). This chain connects TRBV30 to TRBJ1-2, with D possibly being TRBD1 (6 bases). Here the CDR3 reads CAWSAIPWTVGGYTF. Written as DNA, the CDR3 is TGTGCCTGGAGCGCTATTCCCTGGACAGTGGGCGGCTACACCTTC.